This passage covers 24 T cell receptor beta chains from one sample sequenced in a study of T-cell reconstitution after alpha-beta-depleted transplantation in children. Preparation of the TCRbeta library was carried out with unique molecular identifiers. TCRdb re-analysed the PCR reads in MiXCR, keeping a single row per CDR3 protein. The sample shows 97,000 or so distinct CDR3 sequences, about 8% of them seen only once. The specimen comprised PBMCs, sampled before TCRalphabeta/CD19-depleted stem cell transplant. Every receptor here comes from a boy younger than 10 with acute lymphoblastic leukemia, due to receive a stem cell transplant.

The V and J genes are TRBV12-3 or TRBV12-4 and TRBJ1-1, with D possibly being TRBD1 (5 bases). The CDR3 has 13 residues. V was pared by 3 bases and J by 4 bases, with 9 bases between. The CDR3 here is CASSLGGSTEAFF. The CDR3 bases are TGTGCCAGCAGTTTGGGGGGAAGCACTGAAGCTTTCTTT.

This clonotype was detected only a few times. CDR3 coding DNA: TGTGCCAGCAGATCGGACGGTTTAGGGTACAATGAGCAGTTCTTC. Amino acids: CASRSDGLGYNEQFF. V gene TRBV5-5 combines with J gene TRBJ2-1; D gene unclear. Germline V gene sequence: CDR1 SGHKS, CDR2 YYEKEE (reference sequence). This CDR3 is built from 15 residues. Trimming cost V 5 bases and J 4 bases, with 16 bases left between them.

This clonotype appeared many times. The rearrangement links TRBV20-1 to TRBJ2-3; D is unresolved. This CDR3 has 15 amino acids. Trimming shortened V by 1 base and J by 0 bases, and 11 bases separated the two germline ends. Germline CDR1 DFQATT, CDR2 SNEGSKA (reference sequence). CDR3 in DNA: TGCAGTGCTAGAGTGTCGGGCGGTAGCACAGATACGCAGTATTTT. Translated: CSARVSGGSTDTQYF.

The chain links TRBV3-1 to TRBJ2-7; 7 positions match TRBD1. Per the germline V gene, CDR1 is LGHDT and CDR2 is YNNKEL (reference sequence). The CDR3 is made up of 15 amino acids. Trimming took 10 bases from V and 1 from J; bases not matched to a gene: 13. The CDR3 nucleotides are TGTGCCACCTCCGGAGTTGGGGACAGATCCTACGAGCAGTACTTC. It encodes CATSGVGDRSYEQYF.

This clonotype is categorized as large (0.1 to 1%). V is TRBV2 and J is TRBJ2-3; D is perhaps TRBD1 or TRBD2 (5 bases each). This CDR3 region has 15 residues. Germline-derived CDR1 and CDR2 are SNHLY and FYNNEI. The V gene lost 5 bases and the J gene lost 4 bases, with 16 bases spanning the gap. The CDR3 protein is CASSLPMGVADTQYF. DNA for the CDR3: TGTGCCAGCAGTTTACCTATGGGGGTTGCAGATACGCAGTATTTT.

This clonotype was recorded many times. The chain is built from TRBV5-1 and TRBJ2-7; TRBD1 matches 7 bases. With V trimmed by 3 bases and J by 1 base, 1 base remained unmatched. CDR1 and CDR2 from the germline V gene are SGHRS and YFSETQ. This CDR3 contains 13 residues. The CDR3 spells CASSWGQSYEQYF. The CDR3, as DNA: TGCGCCAGCAGCTGGGGACAGTCCTACGAGCAGTACTTC.

There are many counts of this clonotype. The V gene is TRBV6-4, the J gene TRBJ2-1; 10 positions match TRBD2. The CDR3 totals 15 residues. Germline V gene sequence: CDR1 MRHNA, CDR2 SNTAGT. V lost 2 bases to trimming and J lost 7 bases; unmatched junction nucleotides: 5. Here the CDR3 reads CASSDTTSGANEQFF. The CDR3 DNA sequence: TGTGCCAGCAGTGACACAACTAGCGGGGCGAATGAGCAGTTCTTC.

The chain has TRBV27 and TRBJ2-1; possible D gene TRBD2, 7 bases. The CDR3 is 16 residues long. Germline assignment: CDR1 MNHEY and CDR2 SMNVEV (reference sequence). V was clipped by 6 bases and J by 5 bases, with 20 bases between them. The CDR3 is CASRRSMAGADNEQFF. DNA of the CDR3: TGTGCCAGCAGGCGAAGTATGGCGGGGGCCGACAATGAGCAGTTCTTC.

The table lists this clonotype with a few counts. The V and J genes are TRBV5-1 and TRBJ1-5, with D perhaps TRBD1 (6 bases). CDR1 and CDR2 (germline): SGHRS, YFSETQ. CDR3 size: 14 residues. V lost 4 bases to trimming and J lost 2 bases, with 10 bases between them. The CDR3 here is CASSQAGGNQPQHF. CDR3 DNA: TGCGCCAGCAGCCAGGCAGGGGGCAATCAGCCCCAGCATTTT.

The J gene is TRBJ2-2, the V gene TRBV29-1; D uncertain. CDR3 length equals 12 residues. V was trimmed by 4 bases and J by 6 bases, leaving 9 bases between them. Germline-derived CDR1 and CDR2 are SQVTM and ANQGSEA. CDR3 sequence reads: CSVVRAPGELFF. CDR3 sequence (DNA): TGCAGCGTTGTTCGCGCCCCCGGGGAGCTGTTTTTT.

This clonotype came up a few times. The rearrangement links TRBV7-9 to TRBJ2-5, with D perhaps TRBD1 or TRBD2 (5 bases each). The CDR3 extends over 15 amino acids. Germline values: CDR1 SEHNR, CDR2 FQNEAQ (reference sequence). Trimming shortened V by 5 bases and J by 4 bases, and 17 bases separated the two germline ends. The CDR3 DNA sequence: TGTGCCAGCAGCCTAAACCGTCCGAGGGGAGAGACCCAGTACTTC. This encodes CASSLNRPRGETQYF.

This clonotype appeared many times. J is TRBJ2-2 and V is TRBV20-1; D call uncertain. The CDR3 has 16 residues. Trimming took 0 bases from V and 0 from J, leaving 11 bases between them. Germline V gives CDR1 DFQATT, CDR2 SNEGSKA (reference sequence). The DNA for the CDR3 is TGCAGTGCTAGAGATGTCGGGCCTGCGAACACCGGGGAGCTGTTTTTT. Its protein product is CSARDVGPANTGELFF.

The V call is TRBV2, the J call TRBJ2-1; 9 nucleotides align to TRBD2. Germline V gives CDR1 SNHLY, CDR2 FYNNEI. This CDR3 is 16 amino acids long. The junction had 17 bases not matched to a gene; V was cut back by 7 bases and J by 10 bases. CDR3 nucleotides: TGTGCCAGCACGGCGCTCGGCGGGGGGGCTAAGAGAGAGCAGTTCTTC. Encoded protein: CASTALGGGAKREQFF.

In its sample, this clonotype was seen a few times. V is TRBV27 and J is TRBJ2-3; D unresolved. V lost 2 bases to trimming and J lost 0 bases, with 6 bases between them. The CDR3 extends over 14 amino acids. Germline V CDR1 and CDR2: MNHEY, SMNVEV (reference sequence). CDR3 loop: CASSLGYSTDTQYF. The CDR3, as DNA: TGTGCCAGCAGTTTAGGATATAGCACAGATACGCAGTATTTT.

This clonotype was seen ten or more times. In DNA form, the CDR3 reads TGTGCCAGCAGCCTGGGACAGGGAATAATTGGGGGGGAGCTGTTTTTT. Protein product: CASSLGQGIIGGELFF. The chain combines TRBV5-6 with TRBJ2-2; 9 bases agree with TRBD1. CDR1 SGHDT and CDR2 YYEEEE come from the germline V gene. Germline trimming cut 4 bases from V and 8 bases from J; bases unmatched to any gene: 12. CDR3 size: 16 residues.

V is TRBV5-5 and J is TRBJ2-7, with TRBD2 identical over 13 bases. Germline-derived CDR1 and CDR2 are SGHKS and YYEKEE (reference sequence). CDR3 length: 18 residues. V lost 4 bases, J lost 5 bases, and 15 bases stayed unmatched. CDR3 nucleotide sequence: TGTGCCAGCAGCACGGGACTAGCGGGGACACTGCTCGCGGACGAGCAGTACTTC. This translates into CASSTGLAGTLLADEQYF.

This clonotype has a handful of counts. The chain is built from TRBV4-3 and TRBJ2-1; D is unresolved. This CDR3 is 13 amino acids long. V lost 1 base and J 8 bases, leaving 9 bases between the germline ends. CDR1 and CDR2 (germline): LGHNA, YSLEER. The CDR3 coding sequence is TGCGCCAGCAGCCAAGGGCTAGTGGATGAGCAGTTCTTC. Its protein product is CASSQGLVDEQFF.

This clonotype was counted many times. The chain links TRBV4-3 to TRBJ2-3; 8 positions match TRBD2. The CDR3 sequence is 16 residues long. Germline assignment: CDR1 LGHNA and CDR2 YSLEER. V lost 3 bases to trimming and J lost 4 bases; unmatched junction nucleotides: 9. The CDR3 here is CASSQRTGGPADTQYF. Written as DNA, the CDR3 is TGCGCCAGCAGCCAGAGAACGGGGGGGCCCGCAGATACGCAGTATTTT.

This clonotype came up many times. The V call is TRBV12-3 or TRBV12-4, the J call TRBJ2-1; 12 positions match TRBD2. CDR3 length: 15 amino acids. V was clipped by 7 bases and J by 7 bases; unmatched bases: 8. The CDR3 DNA follows: TGTGCCAGCACCTTCAGGACTAGCGGGGTGAATGAGCAGTTCTTC. Amino acids: CASTFRTSGVNEQFF.

The J gene is TRBJ2-1, the V gene TRBV7-2; D is perhaps TRBD1 (7 bases). From germline, CDR1 is SGHTA and CDR2 FQGNSA. The ends were cut back, 4 bases at V and 9 bases at J, with 13 bases in the middle. This CDR3 is built from 13 residues. The CDR3: CASSSDQGGEQFF. In DNA form, the CDR3 reads TGTGCCAGCAGCTCAGACCAGGGGGGTGAGCAGTTCTTC.

This clonotype was observed at least ten times. The chain combines TRBV11-2 with TRBJ2-5; D unclear. Germline-derived CDR1 and CDR2 are SGHAT and FQNNGV. Trimming pared 5 bases from V and 2 bases from J, leaving 9 bases between. The CDR3 is 13 residues long. CDR3 sequence: CASSLSSQETQYF. CDR3 DNA: TGTGCCAGCAGCCTTAGTTCGCAAGAGACCCAGTACTTC.

The table lists this clonotype with a count of one. V usage is TRBV7-2 and J usage is TRBJ1-2; D is possibly TRBD1 (5 bases). Germline CDR1 is SGHTA and CDR2 is FQGNSA. V lost 5 bases and J lost 6, with 22 bases in between. There are 16 residues in the CDR3. The CDR3 here is CASSPFGGGDYDGYTF. The CDR3 DNA reads TGTGCCAGCAGCCCCTTCGGAGGAGGGGACTATGATGGCTACACCTTC. Using reference TRBV7-2 and TRBJ1-2 for the parts outside the CDR3, the full variable domain is GAGVSQSPSNKVTEKGKDVELRCDPISGHTALYWYRQSLGQGLEFLIYFQGNSAPDKSGLPSDRFSAERTGGSVSTLTIQRTQQEDSAVYLCASSPFGGGDYDGYTFGSGTRLTVV.

This clonotype has at least ten counts. The chain recombines TRBV28 with TRBJ2-7, with D possibly matching TRBD1 (6 bases). Germline V lookup: CDR1 MDHEN, CDR2 SYDVKM. The V and J ends lost 4 bases and 0 bases respectively, with 13 bases between them. The CDR3 covers 15 residues. This chain's CDR3 is CASSSERDISYEQYF. For the CDR3, the DNA is TGTGCCAGCAGTTCTGAGAGGGACATCTCCTACGAGCAGTACTTC.

This clonotype was detected ten times or more. The J gene is TRBJ1-5, the V gene TRBV7-9, with TRBD1 as a possible D gene (6 bases). CDR3 length equals 15 residues. Trimming shortened V by 5 bases and J by 5 bases, and 16 bases separated the two germline ends. Per germline, CDR1 SEHNR and CDR2 FQNEAQ (reference sequence). CDR3 DNA sequence: TGTGCCAGCAGCCGAACAGGGCTGGGGGATCAGCCCCAGCATTTT. This translates into CASSRTGLGDQPQHF.